This TCR beta chain was recovered during a study of blood T cell repertoires in COVID-19. Study-level background: Collection of acute and convalescent COVID-19 samples took place in the United States, Italy and Spain. The cDNA or gDNA used as material had been derived from T cells, B-cell-depleted T cells, or PBMCs.

Clones were read by immunoSEQ multiplex PCR, and TCRdb kept only the in-frame ones, dropping some. The table has about 170,000 clones, around 87% seen once. This CDR3 has 16 residues. V was pared by 4 bases and J by 0 bases, with 5 bases of the junction left unmatched. The V gene's germline CDR1 is MRHNA and CDR2 SNTAGT. The sequence was obtained from a man aged 60-69 years with COVID-19, enrolled during active disease. Sequenced material: peripheral blood. The V gene is TRBV6-4, the J gene TRBJ2-1, with 8 bases that match TRBD2. The CDR3 is CASSVSGTSSYNEQFF. CDR3 in DNA: TGTGCCAGCAGTGTCTCCGGGACTAGCTCCTACAATGAGCAGTTCTTC.